A single sample gave rise to the 12 T cell receptor beta chains below, sequenced in a study of T cell changes during pregnancy in multiple sclerosis. Measured with immunoSEQ multiplex PCR; TCRdb has only the in-frame clones, and not every one. The data show tens of thousands of clones, more than 80% seen once. The sequencing used CD4+ T cells from peripheral blood mononuclear cells, collected in the first trimester of pregnancy. These receptors all stem from a female donor with multiple sclerosis, enrolled in a pregnancy study.

The chain carries TRBV6-6 and TRBJ1-6, with 10 nucleotides matching TRBD1. Germline values: CDR1 MNHNY, CDR2 SVGAGI (reference sequence). The CDR3 consists of 16 residues. Unmatched junction bases numbered 10, after V lost 6 bases and J lost 8 bases. CDR3: CASSRWTGGTHSPLHF. The CDR3, as DNA: TGTGCCAGCAGCCGCTGGACAGGGGGGACTCATTCACCCCTCCACTTT.

The rearrangement joins TRBV18 to TRBJ2-2, with TRBD1 as a possible D gene (5 bases). The CDR3 consists of 16 residues. V lost 3 bases and J lost 6, with 17 bases in between. Germline CDR1 and CDR2: KGHSH and LQKENI. The CDR3 bases are TGTGCCAGCTCACCCCTAATGACAGTTTTCTCCGGGGAGCTGTTTTTT. This codes for CASSPLMTVFSGELFF.

This sequence joins TRBV27 and TRBJ2-6, with a weak D call TRBD1 (6 bases). V was trimmed by 8 bases and J by 0 bases, leaving 17 bases between them. This CDR3 region has 17 residues. Germline V lookup: CDR1 MNHEY, CDR2 SMNVEV (reference sequence). Written as DNA, the CDR3 is TGTGCCAGCGGCCCCCGGGACACCACCTCTGGGGCCAACGTCCTGACTTTC. Translation: CASGPRDTTSGANVLTF. Filled out from reference TRBV27 and TRBJ2-6, the complete variable domain reads EAQVTQNPRYLITVTGKKLTVTCSQNMNHEYMSWYRQDPGLGLRQIYYSMNVEVTDKGDVPEGYKVSRKEKRNFPLILESPSPNQTSLYFCASGPRDTTSGANVLTFGAGSRLTVL.

The rearrangement uses TRBV9 and TRBJ2-2, with a weak D call TRBD2 (6 bases). Germline lookup yields CDR1 SGDLS and CDR2 YYNGEE. Deletions cut 4 bases from V and 5 bases from J, with 12 bases between. The CDR3 length is 14 residues. CDR3 nucleotides: TGTGCCAGCAGCAAGTGGCGGGATACCGGGGAGCTGTTTTTT. Its translation is CASSKWRDTGELFF.

V gene TRBV9 combines with J gene TRBJ1-2, with 11 nucleotides matching TRBD1. V was pared by 2 bases and J by 14 bases, with 11 bases of the junction left unmatched. CDR1 SGDLS and CDR2 YYNGEE come from the germline V gene. There are 14 residues in the CDR3. In DNA form, the CDR3 reads TGTGCCAGCAGCGTGGTTGTGGACAGGGGGCATGAAACCTTC. Translating it yields CASSVVVDRGHETF.

The chain carries TRBV6-5 and TRBJ2-1; 11 bases fit TRBD1. The CDR3 is made up of 15 amino acids. After removal of 8 bases from V and 4 bases from J, the junction contained 7 bases not matched to a gene. Per germline, CDR1 MNHEY and CDR2 SVGAGI. CDR3 coding DNA: TGTGCCAGCGGGGACAGGGGGGTAGCTTACAATGAGCAGTTCTTC. It translates to CASGDRGVAYNEQFF.

The V call is TRBV6-6, the J call TRBJ1-2; the match to TRBD1 covers 7 bases. This CDR3 comprises 14 residues. Germline values: CDR1 MNHNY, CDR2 SVGAGI (reference sequence). Trimming removed 5 bases from V and 4 bases from J; junction bases left unmatched: 7. The DNA for the CDR3 is TGTGCCAGCAGTAGCCCGGGACAGCTCTATGGCTACACCTTC. Its translation: CASSSPGQLYGYTF.

The rearrangement joins TRBV18 to TRBJ2-7; D gene ambiguous. The germline CDR1 and CDR2 sequences are KGHSH and LQKENI. This CDR3 has 13 residues. V was trimmed by 3 bases and J by 4 bases, leaving 10 bases between them. The DNA for the CDR3 is TGTGCCAGCTCACCCAACGAGCAATACGAGCAGTACTTC. Translating it yields CASSPNEQYEQYF. Full variable domain (outside the CDR3, taken from reference TRBV18 and TRBJ2-7): NAGVMQNPRHLVRRRGQEARLRCSPMKGHSHVYWYRQLPEEGLKFMVYLQKENIIDESGMPKERFSAEFPKEGPSILRIQQVVRGDSAAYFCASSPNEQYEQYFGPGTRLTVT.

The rearrangement joins TRBV30 to TRBJ2-5, with D tentatively TRBD2 (6 bases). Germline V lookup: CDR1 GTSNPN, CDR2 SVGIG (reference sequence). V was cut by 1 base and J by 4 bases, with 10 bases left in between. CDR3 length: 13 residues. CDR3 coding DNA: TGTGCCTGGAGTGGCGGGATCGGAGAGACCCAGTACTTC. Translating it yields CAWSGGIGETQYF.

The chain links TRBV5-1 to TRBJ2-2, with TRBD1 matching 7 bases. After removal of 0 bases from V and 6 bases from J, the junction contained 5 bases not matched to a gene. There are 15 residues in the CDR3. CDR1 is SGHRS and CDR2 is YFSETQ in the germline V gene. The CDR3 DNA is TGCGCCAGCAGCTTGGATCAGACAGGGCCCGGGGAGCTGTTTTTT. The encoded protein is CASSLDQTGPGELFF.

The chain recombines TRBV5-4 with TRBJ1-5; TRBD1 matches at 8 bases. CDR1 SGHNT and CDR2 YYREEE come from the germline V gene (reference sequence). This CDR3 is built from 17 residues. Trimming took 4 bases from V and 2 from J; bases not matched to a gene: 11. The CDR3 nucleotides read TGTGCCAGCAGCCGGAGTCAGGGGGCCGATGGCAATCAGCCCCAGCATTTT. Translating gives CASSRSQGADGNQPQHF.

The chain employs TRBV7-8 and TRBJ2-1; 9 bases are shared with TRBD1. Trimming took 0 bases from V and 5 from J; bases not matched to a gene: 8. CDR3 size: 17 residues. Germline V lookup: CDR1 SGHVS, CDR2 FQNEAQ. CDR3 nucleotides: TGTGCCAGCAGCTTAGCGCTGGGACAGGGTATGAACAATGAGCAGTTCTTC. It translates to CASSLALGQGMNNEQFF.